The rows below give T cell receptor beta chains drawn from one sample of a study of T cell repertoires in aging, cancer and after chemotherapy. MiXCR, run by TCRdb on the multiplex PCR reads, gives a single entry per CDR3 protein. The table lists roughly 3,200 distinct CDR3 sequences, about 21% of them singletons. The specimen sequenced was blood. The receptors shown here come from a human donor with a blood cancer. The CDR3 runs from the conserved cysteine through the conserved F or W. A D gene is named only where the DNA matches it firmly. Not all rows give a size; the values are once, few, many and, for expanded clones, a class.

.,TRBV7-6,TRBD2,TRBJ2-5,TGTGCCAGCAGCTCCGGACTAGCGGGACTCCAAGAGACCCAGTACTTC,CASSSGLAGLQETQYF
medium-sized,TRBV15,.,TRBJ2-1,TGTGCCACCCAGCGGGCAGGTGGGTCCTACAATGAGCAGTTCTTC,CATQRAGGSYNEQFF
medium-sized,TRBV6-5,.,TRBJ1-2,TGTGCCAGCAGTTACTCGAACCTCAATGGCTACACCTTC,CASSYSNLNGYTF
.,TRBV12-3/TRBV12-4,.,TRBJ2-3,TGTGCCAGCACCCTGGACCCGGGGGCCACAGATACGCAGTATTTT,CASTLDPGATDTQYF
.,TRBV27,.,TRBJ1-1,TGTGCCAGCAGTTTAGGGGGCGGCACTGAAGCTTTCTTT,CASSLGGGTEAFF
medium-sized,TRBV27,TRBD1,TRBJ1-4,TGTGCCAGCAGTACCGGGACAGGAGGGGAAAAACTGTTTTTT,CASSTGTGGEKLFF
few,TRBV5-4,.,TRBJ1-2,TGTGCCAGCACCAGTGGGGCCTCTAACTATGGCTACACCTTC,CASTSGASNYGYTF
few,TRBV20-1,TRBD1,TRBJ1-1,TGCAGTGCTACGCCGGACAGGGCAGGTACTGAAGCTTTCTTT,CSATPDRAGTEAFF
.,TRBV5-8,TRBD2,TRBJ2-1,TGTGCCAGCAGCTTGAGGTCTAGCGGATACAATGAGCAGTTCTTC,CASSLRSSGYNEQFF
medium-sized,TRBV18,.,TRBJ2-3,TGTGCCAGCTCACCATTAGCACTAGCTCCAGATACGCAGTATTTT,CASSPLALAPDTQYF
.,TRBV27,.,TRBJ2-7,TGTGCCAGCAGTTTTTCTCTCAGGGGGACTTCGGGCTACGAGCAGTACTTC,CASSFSLRGTSGYEQYF
.,TRBV20-1,.,TRBJ1-4,TGCAGTGCTAGGAGGACGGTGCAGACTAATGAAAAACTGTTTTTT,CSARRTVQTNEKLFF
medium-sized,TRBV27,TRBD1,TRBJ1-6,TGTGCCAGCAGTACGACAGGGAGTAATTCACCCCTCCACTTT,CASSTTGSNSPLHF
medium-sized,TRBV7-6,.,TRBJ1-3,TGTGCCAGCAGTATGGGGGGAGCGGAGGGGAACACCATATATTTT,CASSMGGAEGNTIYF
medium-sized,TRBV6-6,.,TRBJ2-2,TGTGCCAGCAGGAGACCCGGGGGCACCGGGGAGCTGTTTTTT,CASRRPGGTGELFF
medium-sized,TRBV20-1,.,TRBJ2-1,TGCAGTGCCAGATTATGGGGTGGTTCATACAATGAGCAGTTCTTC,CSARLWGGSYNEQFF
.,TRBV20-1,.,TRBJ1-1,TGCAGTGCCCGCGCTTTTGGCTCCAGGGGCACTGAAGCTTTCTTT,CSARAFGSRGTEAFF
medium-sized,TRBV7-6,.,TRBJ2-1,TGTGCCAGCAGCTTAGCACGGCGGTACAATGAGCAGTTCTTC,CASSLARRYNEQFF
medium-sized,TRBV20-1,TRBD1,TRBJ1-3,TGCAGTGGACAGGGGGCGTTCTCTGGAAACACCATATATTTT,CSGQGAFSGNTIYF
.,TRBV7-6,.,TRBJ2-2,TGTGCCAGCAGCTTGAACACCGGGGAGCTGTTTTTT,CASSLNTGELFF
medium-sized,TRBV5-5,.,TRBJ1-2,TGTGCCAGCAGCCGGACCGTTAACTATGGCTACACCTTC,CASSRTVNYGYTF
.,TRBV5-5,.,TRBJ1-1,TGTGCCAGCAGCTTGGGCGGGAACACTGAAGCTTTCTTT,CASSLGGNTEAFF
.,TRBV7-2,TRBD2,TRBJ2-6,TGTGCCAGCAGCTCCGGGGGGGGGGGCCTAGATGGGGCCAACGTCCTGACTTTC,CASSSGGGGLDGANVLTF
few,TRBV4-2,.,TRBJ2-7,TGTGCCAGCAGCCAAGATCACAATTCCTACGAGCAGTACTTC,CASSQDHNSYEQYF
large,TRBV6-5,.,TRBJ1-2,TGTGCCAGCAGCCTCGGACAGTTAGCTAACTATGGCTACACCTTC,CASSLGQLANYGYTF
.,TRBV7-9,TRBD2,TRBJ2-3,TGTGCCAGCAGCCGAGCAGTAGCGGGAGGCACAGATACGCAGTATTTT,CASSRAVAGGTDTQYF
few,TRBV7-9,TRBD1,TRBJ1-4,TGTGCCAGCAGCTCGTCCCGGGACAGGGTGGGGAGGGAAAAACTGTTTTTT,CASSSSRDRVGREKLFF
.,TRBV15,.,TRBJ1-4,TGTGCCACCAACGAGGGGGAGGAAAAACTGTTTTTT,CATNEGEEKLFF
medium-sized,TRBV29-1,.,TRBJ1-2,TGCAGCGTGGGAACAGTGACGTACACCTTC,CSVGTVTYTF
.,TRBV4-3,.,TRBJ2-1,TGCGCCAGCAGCCAGGAATCCCTAGGTTACTTCTACAATGAGCAGTTCTTC,CASSQESLGYFYNEQFF
medium-sized,TRBV5-6,TRBD1,TRBJ2-5,TGTGCCAGCAGCTTTGGAGCGGACAGGGGCGCGGAGACCCAGTACTTC,CASSFGADRGAETQYF
medium-sized,TRBV11-3,.,TRBJ2-5,TGTGCCAGCAGCTTAGTCCAGGGAGCTCAGTACTTC,CASSLVQGAQYF
few,TRBV5-1,TRBD1,TRBJ2-2,TGCGCCAGCAGCTTTAGCCGGGACAGGGTGAGGGATATCTCCGGGGAGCTGTTTTTT,CASSFSRDRVRDISGELFF
.,TRBV7-2,.,TRBJ1-2,TGTGCCAGCAGTCAGAACTATGGCTACACCTTC,CASSQNYGYTF
medium-sized,TRBV6-5,.,TRBJ1-1,TGTGCCAGCAGTTACACCCCCTCAATTTTGGGCACTGAAGCTTTCTTT,CASSYTPSILGTEAFF
.,TRBV6-2/TRBV6-3,TRBD2,TRBJ2-1,TGTGCCAGCAGTTACGCCGGGACTAGCGGGGGAAACAATGAGCAGTTCTTC,CASSYAGTSGGNNEQFF
few,TRBV6-2/TRBV6-3,TRBD1,TRBJ1-2,TGTGCCAGCAGCTCCGGGACAGGGAACTATGGCTACACCTTC,CASSSGTGNYGYTF
medium-sized,TRBV11-2,.,TRBJ1-2,TGTGCCAGCGCCGGAGGGGGGGGCGACTATGGCTACACCTTC,CASAGGGGDYGYTF
.,TRBV27,.,TRBJ1-1,TGTGCCAGCAGGCCCGAGAAACTTACAGGAGCTTTCTTT,CASRPEKLTGAFF
medium-sized,TRBV15,TRBD1,TRBJ1-2,TGTGCCACCAGCAGAGGCGTCAGACAGGGAACAAACTATGGCTACACCTTC,CATSRGVRQGTNYGYTF
.,TRBV4-2,.,TRBJ2-1,TGTGCCAGCAGCCAAGATCCCGGAAGAACGTACAATGAGCAGTTCTTC,CASSQDPGRTYNEQFF
few,TRBV6-2/TRBV6-3,.,TRBJ2-7,TGTGCCAGCAGTTACTCGGGGGGAGGCTCCTACGAGCAGTACTTC,CASSYSGGGSYEQYF
medium-sized,TRBV7-2,TRBD2,TRBJ2-5,TGTGCCAGCAGCCCCACTAGCGGGGGGCTTGGGACCCAGTACTTC,CASSPTSGGLGTQYF
.,TRBV19,TRBD1,TRBJ1-1,TGTGCCAGTAGTCTCAGGACAGGGGGTCATACGAACACTGAAGCTTTCTTT,CASSLRTGGHTNTEAFF
medium-sized,TRBV18,TRBD1,TRBJ2-6,TGTGCCAGCTCACCACAGGGGGCGACGGGTAGGGGGGCCAACGTCCTGACTTTC,CASSPQGATGRGANVLTF
few,TRBV18,.,TRBJ1-1,TGTGCCAGCTCTCGAGCCTCTAACACTGAAGCTTTCTTT,CASSRASNTEAFF
medium-sized,TRBV6-6,.,TRBJ2-1,TGTGCCAGCAGTTACTCACCCAGCCCTCCTTGGAATGAGCAGTTCTTC,CASSYSPSPPWNEQFF
few,TRBV6-1,.,TRBJ1-5,TGTGCCAGCAGTGAGGGGGGAGGAACTTGGGATTATAGCAATCAGCCCCAGCATTTT,CASSEGGGTWDYSNQPQHF
medium-sized,TRBV7-6,.,TRBJ1-2,TGTGCCAGCAGCTTAGAAACCACAGGGTATGGCTACACCTTC,CASSLETTGYGYTF
.,TRBV20-1,.,TRBJ2-1,TGCAGTGCCGGATCGTCGGGGGGCACCCACAATGAGCAGTTCTTC,CSAGSSGGTHNEQFF
once,TRBV2,TRBD1,TRBJ2-2,TGTGCCAGCAGAGAACACAGGGGGAACACCGGGGAGCTGTTTTTT,CASREHRGNTGELFF
medium-sized,TRBV19,.,TRBJ1-2,TGTGCCAGTAGAAAGACCGAATCCCGGGACCTGGATTACACCTTC,CASRKTESRDLDYTF